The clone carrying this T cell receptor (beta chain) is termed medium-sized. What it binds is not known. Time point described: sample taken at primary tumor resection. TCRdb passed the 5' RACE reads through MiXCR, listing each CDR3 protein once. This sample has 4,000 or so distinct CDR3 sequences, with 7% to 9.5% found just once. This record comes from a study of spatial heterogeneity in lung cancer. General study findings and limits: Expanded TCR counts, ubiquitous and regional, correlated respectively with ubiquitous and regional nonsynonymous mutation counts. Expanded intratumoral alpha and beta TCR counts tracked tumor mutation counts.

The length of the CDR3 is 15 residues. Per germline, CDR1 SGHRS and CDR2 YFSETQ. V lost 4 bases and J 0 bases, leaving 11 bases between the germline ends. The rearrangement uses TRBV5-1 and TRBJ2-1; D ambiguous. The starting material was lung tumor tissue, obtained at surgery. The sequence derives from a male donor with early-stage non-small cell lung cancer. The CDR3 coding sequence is TGCGCCAGCAGCCCTGGCGCCAGCTCCTACAATGAGCAGTTCTTC. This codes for CASSPGASSYNEQFF.